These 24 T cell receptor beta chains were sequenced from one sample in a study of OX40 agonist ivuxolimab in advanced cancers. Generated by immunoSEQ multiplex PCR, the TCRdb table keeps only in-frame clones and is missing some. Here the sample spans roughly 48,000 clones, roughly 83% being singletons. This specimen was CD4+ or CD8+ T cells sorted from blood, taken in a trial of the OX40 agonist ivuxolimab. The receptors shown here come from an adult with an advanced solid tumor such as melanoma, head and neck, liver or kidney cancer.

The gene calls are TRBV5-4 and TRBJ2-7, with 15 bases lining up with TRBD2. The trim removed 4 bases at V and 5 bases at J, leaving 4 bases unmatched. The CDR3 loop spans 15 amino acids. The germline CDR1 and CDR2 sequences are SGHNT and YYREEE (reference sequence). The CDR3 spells CASSTGLAGGNEQYF. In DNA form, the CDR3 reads TGTGCCAGCAGCACGGGACTAGCGGGAGGTAACGAGCAGTACTTC.

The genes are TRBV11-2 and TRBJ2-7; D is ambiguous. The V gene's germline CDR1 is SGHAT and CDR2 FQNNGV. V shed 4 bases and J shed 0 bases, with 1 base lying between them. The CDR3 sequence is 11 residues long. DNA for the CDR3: TGTGCCAGCAGCTACTCCTACGAGCAGTACTTC. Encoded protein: CASSYSYEQYF.

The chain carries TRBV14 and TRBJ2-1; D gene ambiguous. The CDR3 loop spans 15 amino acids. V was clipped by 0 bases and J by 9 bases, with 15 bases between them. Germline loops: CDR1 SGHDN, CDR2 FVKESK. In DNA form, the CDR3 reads TGTGCCAGCAGCCAAGAGACTGTCCCTTTATCTGAGCAGTTCTTC. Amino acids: CASSQETVPLSEQFF.

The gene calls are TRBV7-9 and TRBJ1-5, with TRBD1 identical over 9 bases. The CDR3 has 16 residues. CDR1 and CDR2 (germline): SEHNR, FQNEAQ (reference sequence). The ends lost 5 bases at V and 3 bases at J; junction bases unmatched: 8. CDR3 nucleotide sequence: TGTGCCAGCAGCCCAGGGGGGACAGGGAACAATCAGCCCCAGCATTTT. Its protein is CASSPGGTGNNQPQHF.

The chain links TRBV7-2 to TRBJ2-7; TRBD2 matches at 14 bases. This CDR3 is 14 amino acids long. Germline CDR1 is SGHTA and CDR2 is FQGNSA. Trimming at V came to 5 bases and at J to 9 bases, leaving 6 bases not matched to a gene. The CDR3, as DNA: TGTGCCAGCAGCGAGGGACTAGCGGGAGTGGGGCAGTACTTC. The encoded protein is CASSEGLAGVGQYF.

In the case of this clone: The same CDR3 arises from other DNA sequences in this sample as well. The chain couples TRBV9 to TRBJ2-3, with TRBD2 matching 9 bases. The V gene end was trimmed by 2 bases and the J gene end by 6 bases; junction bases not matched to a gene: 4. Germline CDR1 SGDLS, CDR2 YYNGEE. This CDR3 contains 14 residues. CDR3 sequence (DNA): TGTGCCAGCAGCGTTGAAGCGGGAGGTGATACGCAGTATTTT. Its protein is CASSVEAGGDTQYF. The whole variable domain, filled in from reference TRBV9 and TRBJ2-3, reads DSGVTQTPKHLITATGQRVTLRCSPRSGDLSVYWYQQSLDQGLQFLIQYYNGEERAKGNILERFSAQQFPDLHSELNLSSLELGDSALYFCASSVEAGGDTQYFGPGTRLTVL.

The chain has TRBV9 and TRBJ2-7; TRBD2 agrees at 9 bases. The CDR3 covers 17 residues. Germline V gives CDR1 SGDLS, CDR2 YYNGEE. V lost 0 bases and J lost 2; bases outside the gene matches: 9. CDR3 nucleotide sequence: TGTGCCAGCAGCGTAGACCCTCTTGGCGGGGGGGCCTACGAGCAGTACTTC. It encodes CASSVDPLGGGAYEQYF.

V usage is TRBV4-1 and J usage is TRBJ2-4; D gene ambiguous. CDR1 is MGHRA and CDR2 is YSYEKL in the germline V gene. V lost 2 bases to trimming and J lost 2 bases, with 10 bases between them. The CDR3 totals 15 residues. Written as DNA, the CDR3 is TGCGCCAGCAGCCAACCTACAGAGACCAAAAACATTCAGTACTTC. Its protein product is CASSQPTETKNIQYF.

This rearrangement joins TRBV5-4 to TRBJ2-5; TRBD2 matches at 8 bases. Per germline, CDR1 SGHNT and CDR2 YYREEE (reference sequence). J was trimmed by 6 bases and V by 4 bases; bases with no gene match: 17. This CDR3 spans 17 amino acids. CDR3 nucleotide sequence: TGTGCCAGCAGCCCTCGGGGGGGATTGATGAGGGGGAAGACCCAGTACTTC. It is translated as CASSPRGGLMRGKTQYF.

CDR3 DNA sequence: TGTGCCTGGAGTTTACAGGGCGACACTGAAGCTTTCTTT. Protein product: CAWSLQGDTEAFF. The chain has TRBV30 and TRBJ1-1; D might be TRBD1 (6 bases). Trimming pared 2 bases from V and 3 bases from J, leaving 10 bases between. The CDR3 totals 13 residues. Germline V lookup: CDR1 GTSNPN, CDR2 SVGIG (reference sequence).

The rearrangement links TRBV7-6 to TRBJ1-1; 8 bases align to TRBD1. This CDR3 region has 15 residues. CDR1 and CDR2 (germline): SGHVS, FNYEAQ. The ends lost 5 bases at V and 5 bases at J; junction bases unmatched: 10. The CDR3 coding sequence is TGTGCCAGCAGCCCGAGGACAGGGATAGGTACTGAAGCTTTCTTT. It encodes CASSPRTGIGTEAFF. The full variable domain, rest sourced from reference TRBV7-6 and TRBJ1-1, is GAGVSQSPRYKVTKRGQDVALRCDPISGHVSLYWYRQALGQGPEFLTYFNYEAQQDKSGLPNDRFSAERPEGSISTLTIQRTEQRDSAMYRCASSPRTGIGTEAFFGQGTRLTVV.

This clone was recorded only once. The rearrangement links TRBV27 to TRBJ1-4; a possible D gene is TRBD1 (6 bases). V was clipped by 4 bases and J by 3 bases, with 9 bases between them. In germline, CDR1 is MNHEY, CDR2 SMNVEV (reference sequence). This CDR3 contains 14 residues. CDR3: CASSYREANEKLFF. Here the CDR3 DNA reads TGTGCCAGCAGTTACAGGGAGGCTAATGAAAAACTGTTTTTT.

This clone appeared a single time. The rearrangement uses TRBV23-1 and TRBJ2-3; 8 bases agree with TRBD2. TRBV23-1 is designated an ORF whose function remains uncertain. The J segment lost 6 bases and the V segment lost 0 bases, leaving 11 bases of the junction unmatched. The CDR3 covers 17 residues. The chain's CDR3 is CASSQSDSGSLGDTQYF. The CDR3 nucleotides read TGCGCCAGCAGTCAATCGGACAGCGGGAGTTTGGGGGATACGCAGTATTTT.

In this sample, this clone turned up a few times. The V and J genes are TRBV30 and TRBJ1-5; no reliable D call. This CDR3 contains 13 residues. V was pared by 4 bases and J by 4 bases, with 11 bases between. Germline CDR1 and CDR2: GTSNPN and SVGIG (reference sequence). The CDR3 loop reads CAWTLDTNQPQHF. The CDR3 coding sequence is TGTGCCTGGACTTTGGATACTAATCAGCCCCAGCATTTT.

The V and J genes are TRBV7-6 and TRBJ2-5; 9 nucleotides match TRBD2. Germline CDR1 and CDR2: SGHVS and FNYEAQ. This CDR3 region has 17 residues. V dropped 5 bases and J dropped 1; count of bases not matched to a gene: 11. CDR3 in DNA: TGTGCCAGCAGCGTATGGCCTAGCGGGATCGGCCAAGAGACCCAGTACTTC. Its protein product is CASSVWPSGIGQETQYF. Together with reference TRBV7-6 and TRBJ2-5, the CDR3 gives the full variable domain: GAGVSQSPRYKVTKRGQDVALRCDPISGHVSLYWYRQALGQGPEFLTYFNYEAQQDKSGLPNDRFSAERPEGSISTLTIQRTEQRDSAMYRCASSVWPSGIGQETQYFGPGTRLLVL.

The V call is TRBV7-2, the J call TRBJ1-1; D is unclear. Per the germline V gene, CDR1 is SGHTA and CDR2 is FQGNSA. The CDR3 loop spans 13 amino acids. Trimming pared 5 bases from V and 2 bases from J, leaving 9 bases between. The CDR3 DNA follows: TGTGCCAGCAGCCAAGAGGTAAACACTGAAGCTTTCTTT. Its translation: CASSQEVNTEAFF.

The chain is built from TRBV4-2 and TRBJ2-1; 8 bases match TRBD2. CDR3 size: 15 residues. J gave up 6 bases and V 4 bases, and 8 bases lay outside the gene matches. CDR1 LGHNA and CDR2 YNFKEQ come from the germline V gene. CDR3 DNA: TGTGCCAGCAGCCGTGCGGGGGGAGGGGGCAATGAGCAGTTCTTC. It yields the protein CASSRAGGGGNEQFF.

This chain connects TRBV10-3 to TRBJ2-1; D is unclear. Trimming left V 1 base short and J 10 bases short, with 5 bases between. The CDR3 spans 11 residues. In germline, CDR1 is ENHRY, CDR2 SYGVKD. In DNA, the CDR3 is TGTGCCATCAGTGAGTTGTGGGAGCAGTTCTTC. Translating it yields CAISELWEQFF.

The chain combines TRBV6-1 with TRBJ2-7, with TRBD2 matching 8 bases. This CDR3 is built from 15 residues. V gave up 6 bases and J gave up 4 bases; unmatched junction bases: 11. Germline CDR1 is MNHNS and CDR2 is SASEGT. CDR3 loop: CASRIAGMSGYEQYF. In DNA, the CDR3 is TGTGCCAGCAGAATAGCGGGAATGAGCGGTTACGAGCAGTACTTC.

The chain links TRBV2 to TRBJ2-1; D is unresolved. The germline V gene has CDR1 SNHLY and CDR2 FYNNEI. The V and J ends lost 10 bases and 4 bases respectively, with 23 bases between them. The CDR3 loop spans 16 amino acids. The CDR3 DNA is TGTGCCACCCCTATACCTGAGAAATCCTCTTACAATGAGCAGTTCTTC. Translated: CATPIPEKSSYNEQFF.

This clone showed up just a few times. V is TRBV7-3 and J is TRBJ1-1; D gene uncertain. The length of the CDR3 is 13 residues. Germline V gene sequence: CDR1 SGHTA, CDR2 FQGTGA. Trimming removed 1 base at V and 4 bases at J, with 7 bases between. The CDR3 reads CASSLRLVTEAFF. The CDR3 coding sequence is TGTGCCAGCAGCTTAAGGCTGGTCACTGAAGCTTTCTTT.

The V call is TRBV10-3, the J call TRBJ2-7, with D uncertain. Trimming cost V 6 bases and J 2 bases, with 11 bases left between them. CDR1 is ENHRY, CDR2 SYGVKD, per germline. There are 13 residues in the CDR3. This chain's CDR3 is CAIRGRLAYEQYF. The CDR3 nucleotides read TGTGCCATCAGGGGCCGGTTAGCCTACGAGCAGTACTTC.

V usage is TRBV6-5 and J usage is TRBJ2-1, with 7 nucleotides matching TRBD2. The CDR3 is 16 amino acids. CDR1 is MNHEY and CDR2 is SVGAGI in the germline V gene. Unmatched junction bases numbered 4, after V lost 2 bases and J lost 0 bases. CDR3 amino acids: CASSYGRLASYNEQFF. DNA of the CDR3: TGTGCCAGCAGTTACGGGCGACTAGCCTCCTACAATGAGCAGTTCTTC.

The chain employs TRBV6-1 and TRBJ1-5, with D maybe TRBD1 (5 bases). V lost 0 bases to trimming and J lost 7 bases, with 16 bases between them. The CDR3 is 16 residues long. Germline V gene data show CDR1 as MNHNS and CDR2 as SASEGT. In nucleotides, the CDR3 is TGTGCCAGCAGTGAAGCCTCAGGGTTCCTCGGACAGCCCCAGCATTTT. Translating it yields CASSEASGFLGQPQHF.